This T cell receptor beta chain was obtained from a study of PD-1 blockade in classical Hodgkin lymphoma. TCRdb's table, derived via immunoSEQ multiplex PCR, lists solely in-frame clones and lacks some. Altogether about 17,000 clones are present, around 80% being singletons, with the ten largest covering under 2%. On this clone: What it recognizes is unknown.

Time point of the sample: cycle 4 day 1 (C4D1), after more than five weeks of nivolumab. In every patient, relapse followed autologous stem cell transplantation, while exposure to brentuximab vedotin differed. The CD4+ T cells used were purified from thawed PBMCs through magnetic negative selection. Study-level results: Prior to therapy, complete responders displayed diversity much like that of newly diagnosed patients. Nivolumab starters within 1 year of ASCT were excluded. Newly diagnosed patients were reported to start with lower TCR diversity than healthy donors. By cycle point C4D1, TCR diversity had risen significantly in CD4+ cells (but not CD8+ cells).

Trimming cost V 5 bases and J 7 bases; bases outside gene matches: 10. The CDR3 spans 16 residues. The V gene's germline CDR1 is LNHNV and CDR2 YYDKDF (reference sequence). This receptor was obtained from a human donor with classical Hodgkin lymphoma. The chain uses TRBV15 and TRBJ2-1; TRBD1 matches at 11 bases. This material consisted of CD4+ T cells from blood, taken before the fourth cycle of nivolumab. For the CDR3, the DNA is TGTGCCACCAGCTCCCCTGGACAGGGGGCGAGGAATGAGCAGTTCTTC. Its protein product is CATSSPGQGARNEQFF. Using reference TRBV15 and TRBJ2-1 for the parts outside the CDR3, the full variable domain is DAMVIQNPRYQVTQFGKPVTLSCSQTLNHNVMYWYQQKSSQAPKLLFHYYDKDFNNEADTPDNFQSRRPNTSFCFLDIRSPGLGDTAMYLCATSSPGQGARNEQFFGPGTRLTVL.